Below, 32 T cell receptor beta chains from the same sample are listed, as sequenced in a study of Ad26.COV2.S vaccination and SARS-CoV-2 variants. Sample treatment: some 20 received Ad26.COV2.S at low or high dose, single or two shots; 5 received placebo; per-sample allocation not given. The study sampled participants on day 63 after the first vaccine or placebo injection. TCRdb keeps only in-frame clones here, not all; method: immunoSEQ multiplex PCR. The sample has about 350,000 clones, around nine tenths seen once. Sequences were derived from peripheral blood, sampled in a trial of Ad26.COV2.S vaccine versus placebo. These receptors came from a person between 18 and 65 years old who received the Ad26.COV2.S COVID-19 vaccine or a placebo.

V is TRBV27 and J is TRBJ2-5, with 7 bases fitting TRBD1. This CDR3 contains 13 residues. Germline-derived CDR1 and CDR2 are MNHEY and SMNVEV (reference sequence). V was pared by 6 bases and J by 6 bases, with 7 bases of the junction left unmatched. CDR3 bases: TGTGCCAGCAGCACACAGGGGCCGCAGACCCAGTACTTC. The encoded protein is CASSTQGPQTQYF.

The rearrangement links TRBV29-1 to TRBJ2-2, with D unresolved. The germline gives CDR1 SQVTM, CDR2 ANQGSEA. V was trimmed by 7 bases and J by 3 bases, leaving 9 bases between them. The CDR3 covers 12 residues. CDR3 in DNA: TGCAGCGGGACGGTTCACACCGGGGAGCTGTTTTTT. Translation: CSGTVHTGELFF.

The gene calls are TRBV21-1 and TRBJ1-1; the D call of TRBD1 is as the table states it, not checked on the DNA. TRBV21-1 is termed a pseudogene. CDR3 length: 18 residues. CDR3 sequence: CASSKGCGTGKKNTEAFF. The CDR3, as DNA: TGTGCCAGCAGCAAAGGGTGCGGGACAGGGAAAAAGAACACTGAAGCTTTCTTT.

The CDR3 loop is CASSVGGNNEQFF. The CDR3 coding sequence is TGTGCCAGCAGCGTAGGAGGGAACAATGAGCAGTTCTTC. The chain recombines TRBV9 with TRBJ2-1; perhaps TRBD2 as D (5 bases). Germline V lookup: CDR1 SGDLS, CDR2 YYNGEE. Trimming removed 0 bases from V and 5 bases from J, with 6 bases in between. There are 13 residues in the CDR3.

The V gene is TRBV28, the J gene TRBJ1-5; tentatively, D is TRBD1 (5 bases). V lost 5 bases to trimming and J lost 1 base, with 15 bases between them. This CDR3 is 16 amino acids long. Germline CDR1 MDHEN, CDR2 SYDVKM. CDR3 nucleotides: TGTGCCAGCAGTGGGCCAGGGCTTGTCAGCAATCAGCCCCAGCATTTT. Protein product: CASSGPGLVSNQPQHF.

V and J are TRBV24-1 and TRBJ2-2; D remains ambiguous. The germline V and J ends were trimmed by 1 base and 7 bases, with 6 bases remaining between them. This CDR3 has 13 residues. Germline V gene lookup returns CDR1 KGHDR and CDR2 SFDVKD. The CDR3 region has the DNA TGTGCCACCAGTGATTTAAGGGTCGGGGAGCTGTTTTTT. As protein: CATSDLRVGELFF.

The V and J genes are TRBV29-1 and TRBJ1-1; 11 bases match TRBD1. This CDR3 has 14 amino acids. V trimming: 5 bases; J trimming: 3 bases; junction bases outside the gene matches: 5. Looked up from germline, CDR1 is SQVTM and CDR2 is ANQGSEA. The CDR3 coding sequence is TGCAGCGTTTACGGGACAGGGGGGGACACTGAAGCTTTCTTT. Translating it yields CSVYGTGGDTEAFF.

This chain uses TRBV4-2 with TRBJ2-7, with 7 nucleotides matching TRBD1. CDR1 and CDR2 (germline): LGHNA, YNFKEQ. CDR3 length: 15 amino acids. The ends lost 5 bases at V and 1 base at J; junction bases unmatched: 8. The CDR3 loop is CASSSFRDSSYEQYF. DNA of the CDR3: TGTGCCAGCAGCTCATTCCGGGACAGTTCCTACGAGCAGTACTTC.

This chain joins TRBV12-3 or TRBV12-4 and TRBJ1-1, with D possibly being TRBD1 (5 bases). This CDR3 spans 13 amino acids. Trimming pared 6 bases from V and 11 bases from J, leaving 19 bases between. The chain's CDR3 is CASSLVTRGPAFF. As DNA, the CDR3 is TGTGCCAGCAGCCTGGTTACTAGGGGACCGGCTTTCTTT.

The J gene is TRBJ2-2, the V gene TRBV20-1; 10 nucleotides agree with TRBD2. J lost 5 bases, V lost 3 bases, and 9 bases had no gene match. CDR1 is DFQATT, CDR2 SNEGSKA, per germline (reference sequence). The CDR3 sequence is 16 residues long. This CDR3 is CSASPSGSVRTGELFF. In DNA form, the CDR3 reads TGCAGTGCTAGTCCTAGCGGGAGTGTTCGGACCGGGGAGCTGTTTTTT.

This rearrangement joins TRBV11-2 to TRBJ2-7; the match to TRBD2 covers 11 bases. This CDR3 comprises 14 residues. The trim removed 0 bases at V and 11 bases at J, leaving 6 bases unmatched. CDR1 SGHAT and CDR2 FQNNGV come from the germline V gene. CDR3 DNA sequence: TGTGCCAGCAGCTTAGATTTTAGCGGGAGGGAGAAGTACTTC. It specifies CASSLDFSGREKYF. The full variable domain, completed using reference TRBV11-2 and TRBJ2-7, is EAGVAQSPRYKIIEKRQSVAFWCNPISGHATLYWYQQILGQGPKLLIQFQNNGVVDDSQLPKDRFSAERLKGVDSTLKIQPAKLEDSAVYLCASSLDFSGREKYFGPGTRLTVT.

This clone was detected a few times. The chain combines TRBV5-5 with TRBJ1-3, with no clear D. Trimming pared 4 bases from V and 1 base from J, leaving 15 bases between. The CDR3 has 16 residues. Germline assignment: CDR1 SGHKS and CDR2 YYEKEE (reference sequence). DNA for the CDR3: TGTGCCAGCAGCGCGGAGAGGCAGAAGTCTGGAAACACCATATATTTT. The encoded protein is CASSAERQKSGNTIYF.

This clone was seen only a few times. This sequence joins TRBV2 and TRBJ1-1; D is undetermined. The CDR3 length is 15 residues. V was pared by 6 bases and J by 8 bases, with 22 bases between. Germline V gene lookup returns CDR1 SNHLY and CDR2 FYNNEI. The chain's CDR3 is CASRNPPRSVLEAFF. In nucleotides, the CDR3 is TGTGCCAGCAGGAATCCCCCTAGGAGTGTCCTCGAAGCTTTCTTT.

The V call is TRBV28, the J call TRBJ1-5; TRBD1 might be the D (5 bases). V lost 6 bases and J lost 0, with 12 bases in between. Germline values: CDR1 MDHEN, CDR2 SYDVKM. The CDR3 totals 15 residues. CDR3 in DNA: TGTGCCAGCAGGACCGGGACTTCTAGCAATCAGCCCCAGCATTTT. Translated, it gives CASRTGTSSNQPQHF.

The V call is TRBV7-9, the J call TRBJ2-5; possibly TRBD1 for D (5 bases). In germline, CDR1 is SEHNR, CDR2 FQNEAQ (reference sequence). The CDR3 sequence is 15 residues long. The ends were cut back, 4 bases at V and 2 bases at J, with 14 bases in the middle. CDR3 DNA sequence: TGTGCCAGCAGCTCGCGACAGAGAAATCAAGAGACCCAGTACTTC. Protein: CASSSRQRNQETQYF. Together with reference TRBV7-9 and TRBJ2-5, the CDR3 gives the full variable domain: DTGVSQNPRHKITKRGQNVTFRCDPISEHNRLYWYRQTLGQGPEFLTYFQNEAQLEKSRLLSDRFSAERPKGSFSTLEIQRTEQGDSAMYLCASSSRQRNQETQYFGPGTRLLVL.

CDR3 loop: CASSIGLAGGETQYF. The CDR3 nucleotides read TGTGCCAGCAGTATTGGACTAGCGGGAGGAGAGACCCAGTACTTC. V gene TRBV6-5 combines with J gene TRBJ2-5, with 14 nucleotides matching TRBD2. CDR1 and CDR2 (germline): MNHEY, SVGAGI. The CDR3 sequence is 15 residues long. V shed 5 bases, J shed 4 bases, and the junction held 3 bases outside the gene matches.

The sample holds one count of this clone. The genes are TRBV5-1 and TRBJ1-1, with D possibly being TRBD1 (5 bases). The CDR3 extends over 13 amino acids. V was clipped by 7 bases and J by 1 base, with 11 bases between them. Germline loops: CDR1 SGHRS, CDR2 YFSETQ. The CDR3 here is CASGGVRNTEAFF. The CDR3, as DNA: TGCGCCAGCGGAGGGGTAAGGAACACTGAAGCTTTCTTT.

V gene TRBV30 combines with J gene TRBJ2-1, with TRBD2 identical over 9 bases. This CDR3 has 14 residues. Germline V gene data show CDR1 as GTSNPN and CDR2 as SVGIG (reference sequence). With V trimmed by 5 bases and J by 2 bases, 4 bases remained unmatched. The CDR3 reads CAWGRLAAYNEQFF. The CDR3 DNA is TGTGCCTGGGGCAGACTAGCGGCCTACAATGAGCAGTTCTTC.

The chain links TRBV7-9 to TRBJ1-3; D is perhaps TRBD1 (5 bases). The ends were cut back, 3 bases at V and 2 bases at J, with 8 bases in the middle. Germline loops: CDR1 SEHNR, CDR2 FQNEAQ (reference sequence). The CDR3 runs to 14 residues. Here the CDR3 DNA reads TGTGCCAGCAGCTTTGAAGGGGCTGGAAACACCATATATTTT. Encoded protein: CASSFEGAGNTIYF.

The chain is built from TRBV7-2 and TRBJ1-3; D might be TRBD1 (5 bases). CDR1 and CDR2 (germline): SGHTA, FQGNSA. V shed 2 bases and J shed 4 bases, with 15 bases lying between them. The CDR3 has 16 amino acids. The CDR3 DNA sequence: TGTGCCAGCAGCTTAAGCGCGGGGGGAAGAGGAAACACCATATATTTT. Protein: CASSLSAGGRGNTIYF.

The chain employs TRBV10-2 and TRBJ2-1, with 13 bases that match TRBD2. CDR3 length: 15 residues. Unmatched junction bases numbered 4, after V lost 3 bases and J lost 8 bases. Germline CDR1 WSHSY, CDR2 SAAADI. DNA for the CDR3: TGCGCCAGCAGTGACTGGACTAGCGGGAGTGATGAGCAGTTCTTC. Translated: CASSDWTSGSDEQFF.

The chain links TRBV14 to TRBJ2-7; 9 nucleotides agree with TRBD1. The CDR3 contains 18 residues. Germline-derived CDR1 and CDR2 are SGHDN and FVKESK. Trimming removed 0 bases from V and 5 bases from J; junction bases left unmatched: 14. The chain's CDR3 is CASSQEVVKRQGEDEQYF. CDR3 sequence (DNA): TGTGCCAGCAGCCAAGAAGTGGTAAAGAGACAGGGGGAGGACGAGCAGTACTTC.

This clone was seen just once. The chain couples TRBV16 to TRBJ1-5; D is undetermined. Trimming stripped 0 bases from V and 7 bases from J, with 19 bases between. CDR3 size: 17 residues. The germline V gene encodes CDR1 KGHSY and CDR2 FQNENV. The CDR3 here is CASSQSESPGNGQPQHF. The CDR3, as DNA: TGTGCCAGCAGCCAATCGGAAAGTCCTGGGAATGGCCAGCCCCAGCATTTT.

The table lists this clone with a few counts. CDR3 sequence: CASSPGTYQPQHF. The CDR3 region has the DNA TGTGCCAGCAGCCCCGGGACATATCAGCCCCAGCATTTT. The chain recombines TRBV7-2 with TRBJ1-5; D might be TRBD1 (6 bases). CDR1 is SGHTA and CDR2 is FQGNSA in the germline V gene. This CDR3 comprises 13 residues. Trimming removed 5 bases at V and 5 bases at J, with 10 bases between.

The chain has TRBV6-5 and TRBJ2-3; unclear D gene. CDR1 is MNHEY and CDR2 is SVGAGI in the germline V gene. This CDR3 contains 13 residues. This chain's CDR3 is CGSGLESTDTQYF. The CDR3 nucleotides read TGTGGCTCGGGTTTAGAAAGCACAGATACGCAGTATTTT.

The CDR3 nucleotides read TGTGCCAGCAGCAAAGCCTCGGGATACGTAATTTTTCGGGGGCCCCTCGATAGTAATCAGCCCCAGCATTTT. It codes for CASSKASGYVIFRGPLDSNQPQHF. The rearrangement uses TRBV21-1 and TRBJ1-5. TRBV21-1 constitutes a pseudogene. The CDR3 is 24 residues long.

The genes are TRBV4-1 and TRBJ2-7, with 7 nucleotides matching TRBD2. J lost 2 bases, V lost 0 bases, and 7 bases had no gene match. The CDR3 runs 16 residues. The germline V gene encodes CDR1 MGHRA and CDR2 YSYEKL. The CDR3: CASSQERAGEAYEQYF. CDR3 DNA: TGCGCCAGCAGCCAAGAAAGGGCGGGGGAAGCCTACGAGCAGTACTTC.

The rearrangement links TRBV12-3 or TRBV12-4 to TRBJ2-5; the D is unclear. This CDR3 region has 13 residues. V was clipped by 6 bases and J by 5 bases, with 13 bases between them. The CDR3 loop is CASSLIRLETQYF. The CDR3 nucleotides are TGTGCCAGCAGCCTCATTCGTCTGGAGACCCAGTACTTC.

The genes are TRBV27 and TRBJ2-7; D is uncertain. There are 14 residues in the CDR3. V was cut by 3 bases and J by 2 bases, with 11 bases left in between. The germline CDR1 and CDR2 sequences are MNHEY and SMNVEV (reference sequence). CDR3 in amino acids: CASSFRARTYEQYF. The CDR3 nucleotides read TGTGCCAGCAGTTTTCGGGCTCGGACCTACGAGCAGTACTTC.

The chain has TRBV3-1 (or the pseudogene TRBV3-2) and TRBJ2-4; unclear D gene. The CDR3 runs to 11 residues. V was trimmed by 1 base and J by 13 bases, leaving 8 bases between them. CDR1 is LGHDT, CDR2 YNNKEL, per germline (reference sequence). The CDR3 DNA reads TGTGCCAGCAGCCAAGGTCAGGCCCAGTACTTC. The encoded protein is CASSQGQAQYF.

This clone showed up just a few times. This rearrangement joins TRBV5-1 to TRBJ2-5, with D hard to call. Germline CDR1 SGHRS, CDR2 YFSETQ. V was clipped by 4 bases and J by 5 bases, with 15 bases between them. CDR3 length equals 14 residues. The CDR3, as DNA: TGCGCCAGCAGCCTTGGGATGTCTGGGGAGACCCAGTACTTC. Protein sequence: CASSLGMSGETQYF. The entire variable domain, with the rest obtained from reference TRBV5-1 and TRBJ2-5, is as follows: KAGVTQTPRYLIKTRGQQVTLSCSPISGHRSVSWYQQTPGQGLQFLFEYFSETQRNKGNFPGRFSGRQFSNSRSEMNVSTLELGDSALYLCASSLGMSGETQYFGPGTRLLVL.

V gene TRBV3-1 (or the pseudogene TRBV3-2) combines with J gene TRBJ2-3; D is unresolved. The CDR3 has 11 residues. The germline V gene has CDR1 LGHDT and CDR2 YNNKEL (reference sequence). Trimming removed 2 bases from V and 6 bases from J, with 3 bases in between. In nucleotides, the CDR3 is TGTGCCAGCAGCCAACTGGATACGCAGTATTTT. This encodes CASSQLDTQYF.